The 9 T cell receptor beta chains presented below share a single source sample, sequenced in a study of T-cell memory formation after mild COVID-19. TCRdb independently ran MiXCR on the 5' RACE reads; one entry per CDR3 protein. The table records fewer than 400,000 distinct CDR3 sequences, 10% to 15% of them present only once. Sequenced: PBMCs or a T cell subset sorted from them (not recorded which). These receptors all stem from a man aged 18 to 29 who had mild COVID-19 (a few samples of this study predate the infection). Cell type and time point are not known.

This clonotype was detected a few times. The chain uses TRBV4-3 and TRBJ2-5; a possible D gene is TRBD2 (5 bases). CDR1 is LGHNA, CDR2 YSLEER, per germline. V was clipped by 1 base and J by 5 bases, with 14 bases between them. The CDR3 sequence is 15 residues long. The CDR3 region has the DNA TGCGCCAGCAGCCAAGCGGGCCGCCGCGGGGAGACCCAGTACTTC. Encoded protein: CASSQAGRRGETQYF.

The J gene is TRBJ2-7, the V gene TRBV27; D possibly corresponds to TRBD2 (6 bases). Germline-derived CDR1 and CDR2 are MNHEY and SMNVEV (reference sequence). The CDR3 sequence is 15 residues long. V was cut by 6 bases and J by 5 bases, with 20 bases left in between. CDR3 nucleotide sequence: TGTGCCAGCAGATACCTCGATAGGGGAGGAGACGAGCAGTACTTC. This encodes CASRYLDRGGDEQYF.

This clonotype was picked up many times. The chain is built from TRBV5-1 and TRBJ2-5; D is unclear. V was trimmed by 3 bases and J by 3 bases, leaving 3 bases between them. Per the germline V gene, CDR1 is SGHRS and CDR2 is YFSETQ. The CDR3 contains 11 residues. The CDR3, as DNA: TGCGCCAGCAGCTCCAAAGAGACCCAGTACTTC. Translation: CASSSKETQYF.

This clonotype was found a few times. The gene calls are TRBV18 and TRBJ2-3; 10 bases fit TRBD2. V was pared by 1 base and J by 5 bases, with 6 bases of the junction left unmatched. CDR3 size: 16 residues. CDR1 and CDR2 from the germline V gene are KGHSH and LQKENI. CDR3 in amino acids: CASSPRSGGAGDTQYF. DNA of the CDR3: TGTGCCAGCTCACCACGCAGCGGGGGGGCAGGAGATACGCAGTATTTT.

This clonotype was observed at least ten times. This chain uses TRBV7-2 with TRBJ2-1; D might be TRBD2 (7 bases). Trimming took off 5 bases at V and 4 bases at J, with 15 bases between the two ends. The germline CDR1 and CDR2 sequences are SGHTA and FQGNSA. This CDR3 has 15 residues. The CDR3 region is CASSRGGGKYNEQFF. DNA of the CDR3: TGTGCCAGCAGCCGCGGGGGCGGGAAATACAATGAGCAGTTCTTC.

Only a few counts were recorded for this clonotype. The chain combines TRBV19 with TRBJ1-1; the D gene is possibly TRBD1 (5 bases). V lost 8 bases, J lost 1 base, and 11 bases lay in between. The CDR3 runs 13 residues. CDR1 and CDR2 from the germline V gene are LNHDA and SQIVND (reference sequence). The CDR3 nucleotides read TGTGCCAGTGGGGAGACAGAGAACACTGAAGCTTTCTTT. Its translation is CASGETENTEAFF.

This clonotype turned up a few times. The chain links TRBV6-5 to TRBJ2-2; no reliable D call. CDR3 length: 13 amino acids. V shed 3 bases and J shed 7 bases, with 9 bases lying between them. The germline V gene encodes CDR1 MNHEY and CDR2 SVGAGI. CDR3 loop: CASSYGGNGELFF. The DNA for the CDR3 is TGTGCCAGCAGTTATGGTGGAAACGGGGAGCTGTTTTTT.

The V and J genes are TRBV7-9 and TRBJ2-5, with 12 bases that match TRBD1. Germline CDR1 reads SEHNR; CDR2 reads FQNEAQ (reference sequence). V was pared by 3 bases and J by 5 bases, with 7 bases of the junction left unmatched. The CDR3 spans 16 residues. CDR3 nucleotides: TGTGCCAGCAGCTTCAGCGGGACAGGGGGCTGGGAGACCCAGTACTTC. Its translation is CASSFSGTGGWETQYF.

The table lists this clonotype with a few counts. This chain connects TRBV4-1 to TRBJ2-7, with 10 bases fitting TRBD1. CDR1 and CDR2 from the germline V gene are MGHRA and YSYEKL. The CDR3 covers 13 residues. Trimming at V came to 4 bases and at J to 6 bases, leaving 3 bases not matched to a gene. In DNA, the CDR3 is TGCGCCAGCAGCCCTGGGACAGGGGCCGAGCAGTACTTC. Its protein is CASSPGTGAEQYF.